The 9 T cell receptor beta chains given below trace back to one sample, sequenced in a study of OX40 agonist ivuxolimab in advanced cancers. Only in-frame clones appear in the TCRdb table, and some are missing; sequencing was by immunoSEQ multiplex PCR. Of about 10,000 clones in the sample, 75% to 85% were seen once. The sequencing here drew on CD4+ or CD8+ T cells sorted from blood, taken in a trial of the OX40 agonist ivuxolimab. The receptors here all came from an adult with an advanced solid tumor such as melanoma, head and neck, liver or kidney cancer.

The CDR3 bases are TGTGCCACGCTGGAGCGGACTAGCAATCAGCCCCAGCATTTT. Translation: CATLERTSNQPQHF. The gene calls are TRBV28 and TRBJ1-5; no clear D. Germline V gene sequence: CDR1 MDHEN, CDR2 SYDVKM. Trimming removed 10 bases at V and 0 bases at J, with 13 bases between. The CDR3 extends over 14 amino acids.

The chain links TRBV6-5 to TRBJ1-4; perhaps TRBD1 as D (6 bases). Trimming removed 6 bases at V and 3 bases at J, with 14 bases between. The CDR3 contains 15 residues. CDR1 is MNHEY, CDR2 SVGAGI, per germline. The chain's CDR3 is CASRGGRGSNEKLFF. CDR3 in DNA: TGTGCCAGCAGAGGGGGGAGGGGTTCTAATGAAAAACTGTTTTTT.

The rearrangement uses TRBV7-8 and TRBJ2-7, with D unclear. V was shortened by 1 base and J by 4 bases, with 11 bases between the two germline ends. The CDR3 runs 14 residues. Germline CDR1 reads SGHVS; CDR2 reads FQNEAQ. CDR3 sequence reads: CASSLGGVGYEQYF. CDR3 coding DNA: TGTGCCAGCAGCTTAGGTGGGGTGGGATACGAGCAGTACTTC.

J is TRBJ1-4 and V is TRBV6-1, with D perhaps TRBD1 (6 bases). The V end lost 0 bases, the J end lost 4 bases, and 12 bases lay between the germline ends. Germline CDR1 reads MNHNS; CDR2 reads SASEGT. This CDR3 region has 16 residues. The CDR3 loop is CASSEAGGGSNEKLFF. CDR3 DNA: TGTGCCAGCAGTGAAGCCGGGGGGGGCAGTAATGAAAAACTGTTTTTT.

In its sample, this clone was seen once. The chain has TRBV7-9 and TRBJ2-3; D is unclear. Germline V gene sequence: CDR1 SEHNR, CDR2 FQNEAQ (reference sequence). Deletions cut 4 bases from V and 7 bases from J, with 6 bases between. This CDR3 comprises 11 residues. CDR3 loop: CASSSTYTQYF. The CDR3 coding sequence is TGTGCCAGCAGCTCAACTTATACGCAGTATTTT.

The V call is TRBV2, the J call TRBJ1-2; weak D call: TRBD1 (5 bases). Germline V gene lookup returns CDR1 SNHLY and CDR2 FYNNEI. V was cut by 6 bases and J by 4 bases, with 12 bases left in between. CDR3 length: 13 amino acids. The CDR3, as DNA: TGTGCCAGCAGCAACTGGCAGGGCTATGGCTACACCTTC. Protein sequence: CASSNWQGYGYTF.

This chain connects TRBV25-1 to TRBJ2-7; D unresolved. V was pared by 7 bases and J by 2 bases, with 12 bases between. The CDR3 is made up of 13 amino acids. Germline values: CDR1 MGHDK, CDR2 SYGVNS. The CDR3 DNA follows: TGTGCCAGCACCCCTCGTGAAGCCTACGAGCAGTACTTC. Translated, it gives CASTPREAYEQYF.

This chain connects TRBV2 to TRBJ2-2; 10 bases align to TRBD1. CDR3 length: 18 amino acids. CDR1 is SNHLY and CDR2 is FYNNEI in the germline V gene. V was pared by 2 bases and J by 6 bases, with 12 bases of the junction left unmatched. CDR3 residues: CASSEQGPGQGRAGELFF. The DNA for the CDR3 is TGTGCCAGCAGTGAACAAGGACCGGGACAGGGGAGGGCCGGGGAGCTGTTTTTT.

The rearrangement links TRBV19 to TRBJ2-1, with 7 nucleotides matching TRBD2. The CDR3 extends over 15 amino acids. CDR1 is LNHDA, CDR2 SQIVND, per germline (reference sequence). The trim removed 3 bases at V and 9 bases at J, leaving 11 bases unmatched. CDR3: CASSIMTSTGREQFF. CDR3 bases: TGTGCCAGTAGTATTATGACTAGCACAGGTCGTGAGCAGTTCTTC.